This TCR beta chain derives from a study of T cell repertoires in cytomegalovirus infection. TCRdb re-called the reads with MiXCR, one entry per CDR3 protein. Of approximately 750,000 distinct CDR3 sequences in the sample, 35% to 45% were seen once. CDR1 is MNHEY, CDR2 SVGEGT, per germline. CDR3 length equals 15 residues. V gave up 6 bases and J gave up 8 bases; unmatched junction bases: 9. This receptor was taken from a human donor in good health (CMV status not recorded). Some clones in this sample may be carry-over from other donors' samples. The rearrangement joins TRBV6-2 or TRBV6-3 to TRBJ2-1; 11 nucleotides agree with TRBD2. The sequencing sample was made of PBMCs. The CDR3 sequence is CASRPSGRRRDEQFF. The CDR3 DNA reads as TGTGCCAGCAGGCCTAGCGGGAGGCGAAGGGATGAGCAGTTCTTC.